This T cell receptor beta chain emerged from a study of CD8 T cells in ankylosing spondylitis. Study findings and constraints: It appeared that ankylosing spondylitis blood was characterized by a TCR beta motif of under ten highly homologous variants.

With 3 bases clipped from V and 6 bases from J, the junction kept 5 bases outside the gene matches. The CDR3 length is 15 residues. Germline-derived CDR1 and CDR2 are SGHAT and FQDESV (reference sequence). TCRdb reprocessed the 5' RACE reads via MiXCR and lists one record per CDR3 protein. The sample contains about 220,000 distinct CDR3 sequences, more than 5.5% of which appear only once. With respect to this clonotype: Antigen unknown.

The specimen sequenced was blood, either unsorted or a sorted T cell fraction (not recorded which). The V and J genes are TRBV11-1 and TRBJ2-7; 13 bases are shared with TRBD2. The receptor comes from a male donor with ankylosing spondylitis. This chain's CDR3 is CASSFGLAGEPEQYF. CDR3 DNA sequence: TGTGCCAGCAGCTTCGGACTAGCGGGAGAGCCCGAGCAGTACTTC.